This T cell receptor (beta chain) was sequenced during a study of T cell responses to AZD1222 COVID-19 vaccine. This table comes from immunoSEQ multiplex PCR, and its TCRdb copy is limited to in-frame clones, with some not included. The table lists hundreds of thousands of clones, 85% to 95% of them singletons, with approximately 1% in the top ten. Study-wide results and caveats: Unmutated variant regions reportedly attract nearly half of all spike-specific TCRs. Repertoires were sampled only after the peak T cell response. Across spike, vaccine-associated CD4 TCRs were found, dominant at 160-218 and 743-854. The sample set comprised mostly white British donors with more females, and clonal diversity was possibly underestimated.

As regards this clone: Its antigen is unknown.

This clonotype was obtained from an adult in good health. Sequences were derived from peripheral blood, sampled on day 0 of MenACWY control vaccination.

The CDR3 protein is CASSAYRGLSLPRTRIDEKLFF. DNA for the CDR3: TGTGCCAGCAGCGCCTACAGGGGGCTCTCTCTTCCGAGGACTCGGATAGATGAAAAACTGTTTTTT. The chain uses TRBV9 and TRBJ1-4; 9 nucleotides match TRBD1. This CDR3 contains 22 residues. V gave up 3 bases and J gave up 6 bases; unmatched junction bases: 27. Germline V gene sequence: CDR1 SGDLS, CDR2 YYNGEE. The full variable domain, in which reference TRBV9 and TRBJ1-4 provide the parts outside the CDR3, is DSGVTQTPKHLITATGQRVTLRCSPRSGDLSVYWYQQSLDQGLQFLIQYYNGEERAKGNILERFSAQQFPDLHSELNLSSLELGDSALYFCASSAYRGLSLPRTRIDEKLFFGSGTQLSVL.